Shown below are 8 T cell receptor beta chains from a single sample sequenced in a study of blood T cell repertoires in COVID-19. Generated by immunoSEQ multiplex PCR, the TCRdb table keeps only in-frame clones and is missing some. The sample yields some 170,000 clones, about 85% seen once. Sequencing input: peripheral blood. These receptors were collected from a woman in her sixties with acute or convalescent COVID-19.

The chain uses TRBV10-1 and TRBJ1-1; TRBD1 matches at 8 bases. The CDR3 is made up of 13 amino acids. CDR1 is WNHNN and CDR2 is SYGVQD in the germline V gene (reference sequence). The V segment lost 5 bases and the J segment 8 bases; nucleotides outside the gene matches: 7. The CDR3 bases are TGCGCCAGCAGTCGGGACAGGTACGAGGAAGCTTTCTTT. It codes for CASSRDRYEEAFF.

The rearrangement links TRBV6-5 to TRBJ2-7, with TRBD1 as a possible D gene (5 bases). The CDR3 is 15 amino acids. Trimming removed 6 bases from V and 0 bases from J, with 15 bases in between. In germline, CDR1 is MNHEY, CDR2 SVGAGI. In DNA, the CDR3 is TGTGCCAGCAGAAGGGGAACACTCGGCTCCTACGAGCAGTACGTC. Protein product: CASRRGTLGSYEQYV.

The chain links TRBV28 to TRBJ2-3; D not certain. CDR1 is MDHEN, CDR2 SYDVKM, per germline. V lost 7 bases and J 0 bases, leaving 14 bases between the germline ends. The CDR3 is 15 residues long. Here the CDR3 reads CASTPFEVSTDTQYF. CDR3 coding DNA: TGTGCCAGCACCCCCTTCGAGGTTAGCACAGATACGCAGTATTTT.

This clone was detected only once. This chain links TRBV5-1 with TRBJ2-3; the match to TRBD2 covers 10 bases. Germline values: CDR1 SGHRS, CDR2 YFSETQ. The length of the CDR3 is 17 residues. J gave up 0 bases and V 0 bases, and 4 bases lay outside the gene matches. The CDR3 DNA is TGCGCCAGCAGCTTGGCCCTAGCGGGAGCGAGCACAGATACGCAGTATTTT. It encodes CASSLALAGASTDTQYF.

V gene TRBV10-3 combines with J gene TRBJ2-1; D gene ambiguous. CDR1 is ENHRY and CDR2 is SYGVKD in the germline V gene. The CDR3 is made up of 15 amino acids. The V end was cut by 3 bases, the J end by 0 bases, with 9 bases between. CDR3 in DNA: TGTGCCATCAGTGACCATATGAGCTCCTACAATGAGCAGTTCTTC. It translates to CAISDHMSSYNEQFF.

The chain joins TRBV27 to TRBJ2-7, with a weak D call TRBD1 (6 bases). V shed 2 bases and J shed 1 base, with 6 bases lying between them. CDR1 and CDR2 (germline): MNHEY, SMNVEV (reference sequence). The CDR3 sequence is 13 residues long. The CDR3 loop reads CASSLQGSYEQYV. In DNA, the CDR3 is TGTGCCAGCAGTTTACAGGGGTCCTACGAGCAGTACGTC.

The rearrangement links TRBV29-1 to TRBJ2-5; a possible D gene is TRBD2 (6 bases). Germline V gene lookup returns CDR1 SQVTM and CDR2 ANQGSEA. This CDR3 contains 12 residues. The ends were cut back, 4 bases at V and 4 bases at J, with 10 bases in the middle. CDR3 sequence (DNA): TGCAGCGTTGCTCAAGCGGGAGAGACCCAGTACTTC. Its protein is CSVAQAGETQYF.

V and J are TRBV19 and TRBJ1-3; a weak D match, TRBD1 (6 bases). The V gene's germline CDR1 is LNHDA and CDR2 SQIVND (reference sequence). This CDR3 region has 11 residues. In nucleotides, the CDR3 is TGTGGGACAGCCTCTGGAAACACCATATATTTT. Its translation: CGTASGNTIYF.